These T cell receptor beta chains were read from a single sample in a study of OX40 agonist ivuxolimab in advanced cancers. Measured with immunoSEQ multiplex PCR; TCRdb has only the in-frame clones, and not every one. The sample includes some 80,000 clones, about 91% of them seen just once. The starting material was CD4+ or CD8+ T cells sorted from blood, obtained in a trial of the OX40 agonist ivuxolimab. All receptors come from an adult with an advanced solid tumor such as melanoma, head and neck, liver or kidney cancer. The conserved cysteine and the conserved F or W are not part of the CDR3 here. Each record gives: CDR3 length, J gene, D gene, V gene, CDR3 protein. The D gene is left open where the match is weak.

CDR3 length: 14; J gene: TRBJ2-7; D gene: TRBD2; V gene: TRBV19; CDR3 protein: ASSTQGGITTYEQY
CDR3 length: 14; J gene: TRBJ2-3; D gene: -; V gene: TRBV15; CDR3 protein: ATSTGTSSYTDTQY
CDR3 length: 12; J gene: TRBJ1-3; D gene: -; V gene: TRBV6-5; CDR3 protein: ASSYTRAGNTIY
CDR3 length: 12; J gene: TRBJ1-1; D gene: -; V gene: TRBV7-8; CDR3 protein: ASSSGQGYTEAF
CDR3 length: 14; J gene: TRBJ2-3; D gene: -; V gene: TRBV5-1; CDR3 protein: ASSLEPAGITDTQY
CDR3 length: 11; J gene: TRBJ2-3; D gene: -; V gene: TRBV4-2; CDR3 protein: ASSSRETDTQY
CDR3 length: 12; J gene: TRBJ2-3; D gene: -; V gene: TRBV19; CDR3 protein: ASKDGLSTDTQY
CDR3 length: 13; J gene: TRBJ1-6; D gene: TRBD1; V gene: TRBV6-9; CDR3 protein: ASRRPGQGNSPLH
CDR3 length: 13; J gene: TRBJ2-7; D gene: -; V gene: TRBV5-6; CDR3 protein: ASSSPTGSAYEQY
CDR3 length: 10; J gene: TRBJ1-5; D gene: -; V gene: TRBV6-5; CDR3 protein: ASSYPGGPQH
CDR3 length: 13; J gene: TRBJ2-2; D gene: TRBD2; V gene: TRBV7-6; CDR3 protein: ASSFSGADTGELF
CDR3 length: 13; J gene: TRBJ1-4; D gene: -; V gene: TRBV5-1; CDR3 protein: ASSLGTDSAEKLF
CDR3 length: 16; J gene: TRBJ1-1; D gene: -; V gene: TRBV7-9; CDR3 protein: ASSGTSQGRIMNTEAF
CDR3 length: 13; J gene: TRBJ1-1; D gene: TRBD1; V gene: TRBV5-6; CDR3 protein: ASSSLPDREAEAF
CDR3 length: 13; J gene: TRBJ2-1; D gene: -; V gene: TRBV23-1; CDR3 protein: ASSRSCNGHNEQF